Included here is one T cell receptor beta chain sequence, with context. This clone was observed once. Its target antigen remains unknown. No quality values exist for individual bases; no much larger clone is one base distant. The study profiled bulk TCR beta-chain repertoires in matched peripheral blood, tumor and adjacent normal breast tissue taken from approximately 15 patients with early-stage breast cancer. Before surgery, roughly 4.5-11 mL of whole blood was collected in EDTA tubes and processed within 2 hours. Peripheral blood mononuclear cells were isolated by Ficoll-Paque centrifugation in SepMate-50 tubes. PBMCs were cryopreserved in aliquots of roughly 1.8 to 4 million cells in 90% FBS with around 10% DMSO and kept in liquid nitrogen. Genomic DNA was extracted with the Qiagen AllPrep DNA/RNA Mini kit. This specimen belongs to a study of early stage breast cancer tumors (dated by TCRdb to about 2017). For the study in its entirety: Of the approximately 15 invasive breast tumors, roughly 13 were found to be estrogen receptor-positive, progesterone receptor-positive and HER2-negative. Of the roughly 12 ER+/PR+/HER2- tumors, eight were classified as invasive ductal carcinomas and four as invasive lobular carcinomas. On average, each sample had roughly 10-fold read coverage. The samples as a whole yielded 2 million to 3 million detected templates, corresponding to roughly 1 million unique clonotypes.

Each sample was amplified in two independent genomic DNA replicates, using about 0.52 ug for blood and around 1.4 ug for tumor or normal breast. Following the manufacturer's instructions, the ImmunoSeq Intro kit was used to carry out TCRB sequencing on genomic DNA. Multiplex PCR was run for 25 to 35 cycles using proprietary primers and spike-in control sequences for absolute quantification. Single-end 150-bp reads were used to sequence an 87-bp fragment spanning the CDR3 plus the flanking V and J genes. Seven samples, with two replicates for each sample, were multiplexed per lane of an Illumina MiSeq using version 3.0 chemistry. Per the original workflow: Raw data were processed by the vendor's proprietary pipeline, with both replicates merged into one result per sample. A clonotype was defined as productive rearrangements that share the same V-gene family, CDR3 amino acid sequence and J-gene segment. Clonality was computed as 1 minus the normalized Shannon entropy (Pielou evenness) of TCRB abundances. To estimate T cell density, the total number of templates was divided by the number of input cells, which was inferred from the amount of DNA input. Total repertoire diversity and clonality were estimated with Recon using default parameters. Clonotypes with over 0.1% abundance in tumor and at least 32-fold higher abundance in tumor than in normal breast were defined as tumor-enriched. The clones in this table, taken by TCRdb from immuneACCESS, are in-frame only. Not every clone is retained; where verified, under half of the shortfall comes from an unresolved V gene, and the cause of the rest is unknown. V and J calls and clone size come straight from that table; D and trimming were deduced from the DNA. The sample table holds 25,000 to 35,000 clones, of which about 80% were seen once. The leading ten clones occupy roughly 13% of the sample.

The CDR3 covers 14 residues, taking in both the cysteine and the phenylalanine. Of the read, only the CDR3 DNA is kept; its 42 bases are in frame from base 1. Relative to germline, V is missing 4 bases and J is missing 4 bases, with 3 bases of the junction outside any gene match. Reading the germline V gene gives CDR1 SGHRS and CDR2 YFSETQ. Study-wide conclusions, independent of this receptor: Enriched TCRB sequences shared across patients were found to be mostly commonly generated sequences that were unlikely to play an important role in the tumor microenvironment. Compared with adjacent normal breast tissue, tumors had higher clonality and roughly 2.5-fold greater T cell density. Repertoires from blood and normal breast were more alike than repertoires from blood and tumor, and in about 85% of the 16 patients, comparing each tissue with blood separated tumor from normal. The small cohort size prevented analysis by tumor subtype. Chain pairing and functional markers such as CD4, CD8 and FOXP3 were not captured by bulk genomic DNA sequencing of unsorted cells.

This chain joins TRBV5-1 to TRBJ1-4; 8 of the junction bases match TRBD1. Specimen: blood. The TCR originated in a person in their sixties or seventies with breast cancer. The CDR3 is CASSATGVNEKLFF. The DNA sequence is TGCGCCAGCAGCGCGACAGGGGTTAATGAAAAACTGTTTTTT.